A selection of T cell receptor beta chains follows, all from one sample in a study of blood T cells in healthy people across ages. Each CDR3 protein is one row after TCRdb ran MiXCR on the 5' RACE reads. Of over 700,000 distinct CDR3 sequences listed, just under 25% are singletons. The data also belong to a second study, concerning T cells of mothers and their children.

Sequenced input: blood. The origin of the receptors is a boy younger than 18 in good health. The CDR3 runs from the conserved cysteine through the conserved F or W. A D gene is named only where the DNA matches it firmly. Clone size, where shown, is once, few, many, or a class for clones that have expanded.

J gene,clone size,D gene,CDR3 length,V gene,CDR3 protein,CDR3 DNA
TRBJ2-4,few,NA,15,TRBV4-2,CASSGGGLAKNIQYF,TGTGCCAGCAGCGGAGGCGGCCTAGCCAAAAACATTCAGTACTTC
TRBJ2-6,NA,NA,15,TRBV25-1,CASSGQGWGANVLTF,TGTGCCAGCAGTGGCCAGGGGTGGGGGGCCAACGTCCTGACTTTC
TRBJ1-2,NA,TRBD1,14,TRBV5-1,CASSLADRGDGYTF,TGCGCCAGCAGCTTGGCAGACAGGGGGGATGGCTACACCTTC
TRBJ1-2,NA,TRBD1,15,TRBV12-3/TRBV12-4,CASSLVGTGDPGYTF,TGTGCCAGCAGTTTAGTGGGGACAGGCGATCCTGGCTACACCTTC
TRBJ2-1,NA,NA,16,TRBV9,CASSVSGLSSYNEQFF,TGTGCCAGCAGCGTTAGCGGCCTGAGCTCCTACAATGAGCAGTTCTTC
TRBJ1-5,NA,NA,15,TRBV7-2,CANSLGGMGNQPQHF,TGTGCCAACAGCTTGGGGGGAATGGGCAATCAGCCCCAGCATTTT
TRBJ2-7,few,NA,11,TRBV12-3/TRBV12-4,CASSISCEQYF,TGTGCCAGCAGCATAAGCTGCGAGCAGTACTTC
TRBJ2-5,few,NA,14,TRBV7-6,CASSLEGEGETQYF,TGTGCCAGCAGCTTAGAGGGCGAGGGAGAGACCCAGTACTTC
TRBJ2-5,NA,NA,18,TRBV28,CASSLSGRSRYGGQTQYF,TGTGCCAGCAGTTTATCTGGACGGTCGCGGTACGGGGGTCAGACCCAGTACTTC
TRBJ2-4,NA,NA,16,TRBV20-1,CSARDRTRSVWDIQYF,TGCAGTGCTAGAGATCGCACGCGATCCGTCTGGGACATTCAGTACTTC
TRBJ2-1,NA,NA,15,TRBV11-3,CASSLEKLVFREQFF,TGTGCCAGCAGCTTAGAAAAACTAGTATTTCGTGAGCAGTTCTTC
TRBJ2-1,NA,TRBD2,15,TRBV2,CADSLAGGPYNEQFF,TGTGCCGACTCACTAGCGGGAGGCCCCTACAATGAGCAGTTCTTC
TRBJ2-1,NA,NA,16,TRBV7-8,CASSFPVLQLGGPGYF,TGTGCCAGCAGCTTCCCCGTACTCCAATTGGGGGGGCCCGGGTACTTC
TRBJ2-5,NA,TRBD2,13,TRBV20-1,CSAPLRGEETQYF,TGCAGTGCCCCTCTCCGGGGGGAAGAGACCCAGTACTTC
TRBJ1-4,NA,NA,13,TRBV14,CASSQRGNEKLFF,TGTGCCAGCAGCCAAAGAGGGAATGAAAAACTGTTTTTT
TRBJ1-1,NA,NA,16,TRBV4-2,CASSQEAAIMNTEAFF,TGTGCCAGCAGCCAAGAGGCAGCTATTATGAACACTGAAGCTTTCTTT
TRBJ2-7,few,TRBD1,17,TRBV19,CATNGRGLQNSSYEQYF,TGTGCCACTAATGGCAGGGGGCTTCAGAACAGCTCCTACGAGCAGTACTTC
TRBJ2-2,few,TRBD1,14,TRBV29-1,CSVAGTGYTGELFF,TGCAGCGTAGCCGGGACAGGGTACACCGGGGAGCTGTTTTTT
TRBJ2-7,NA,NA,15,TRBV27,CASSFTAGLAYEQYF,TGTGCCAGCAGTTTTACCGCAGGGCTGGCGTACGAGCAGTACTTC
TRBJ2-5,NA,TRBD2,14,TRBV20-1,CSARDQTSWETQYF,TGCAGTGCTAGAGACCAGACTAGCTGGGAGACCCAGTACTTC
TRBJ1-6,few,NA,18,TRBV7-2,CASSSLRQASSYNSPLHF,TGTGCCAGCAGCTCCCTCCGACAGGCAAGCTCCTATAATTCACCCCTCCACTTT
TRBJ1-2,NA,NA,12,TRBV20-1,CSALQGFDGYTF,TGCAGTGCTCTCCAGGGATTCGATGGCTACACCTTC
TRBJ2-4,NA,TRBD1,12,TRBV6-5,CATTTGEDIQYF,TGTGCCACTACGACAGGGGAGGACATTCAGTACTTC
TRBJ2-5,NA,NA,13,TRBV15,CATSLAWRETQYF,TGTGCCACCAGCTTAGCGTGGAGGGAGACCCAGTACTTC
TRBJ2-7,NA,NA,15,TRBV6-5,CASSLSLAASYEQYF,TGTGCCAGCAGTTTATCCCTGGCAGCTTCCTACGAGCAGTACTTC
TRBJ2-4,NA,NA,13,TRBV7-2,CASSRGPALDLDF,TGTGCCAGCAGCCGGGGACCAGCCCTCGACTTGGACTTC
TRBJ2-1,NA,NA,15,TRBV12-3/TRBV12-4,CASRLGRQLYNEQFF,TGTGCCAGCAGGCTTGGGCGGCAACTATACAATGAGCAGTTCTTC
TRBJ2-1,many,NA,14,TRBV29-1,CSGGAGSTLSEQFF,TGCAGCGGGGGGGCGGGATCCACCCTCAGTGAGCAGTTCTTC
TRBJ2-3,few,NA,14,TRBV3-1,CASSQEPRTDTQYF,TGTGCCAGCAGCCAAGAGCCACGCACAGATACGCAGTATTTT
TRBJ2-7,once,NA,15,TRBV4-1,CASSPRQNDAYEQYF,TGCGCCAGCAGCCCTCGACAGAATGATGCCTACGAGCAGTACTTC
TRBJ1-1,few,NA,16,TRBV11-1,CASSLIFPGMNTEAFF,TGTGCCAGCAGCTTAATCTTCCCCGGGATGAACACTGAAGCTTTCTTT
TRBJ2-1,few,TRBD2,17,TRBV12-3/TRBV12-4,CASSSYISGSSYNEQFF,TGTGCCAGCAGCTCCTATATCAGCGGGAGCTCCTACAATGAGCAGTTCTTC
TRBJ1-5,few,NA,13,TRBV12-3/TRBV12-4,CASSPDRYQPQHF,TGTGCCAGCAGTCCGGACAGATATCAGCCCCAGCATTTT
TRBJ2-5,many,NA,16,TRBV5-6,CASSGTSGAPQETQYF,TGTGCCAGCAGCGGAACGTCGGGAGCACCCCAAGAGACCCAGTACTTC
TRBJ2-7,many,NA,13,TRBV11-1,CASSLDGLYEQYF,TGTGCCAGCAGCTTAGACGGCCTCTACGAGCAGTACTTC
TRBJ2-1,many,TRBD2,14,TRBV5-1,CASSSGGRGNEQFF,TGTGCCAGCAGTTCGGGGGGGCGCGGAAATGAGCAGTTCTTC
TRBJ1-1,NA,TRBD1,15,TRBV29-1,CSVVNRGLWGTEAFF,TGCAGCGTTGTTAACAGGGGGCTTTGGGGCACTGAAGCTTTCTTT
TRBJ1-2,NA,NA,11,TRBV7-2,CASSSSDRYTF,TGTGCCAGCAGCAGCAGCGATCGTTACACCTTC
TRBJ1-1,NA,NA,15,TRBV20-1,CSEGGGLRVNTEAFF,TGCAGTGAGGGCGGCGGCCTACGGGTGAACACTGAAGCTTTCTTT
TRBJ2-7,NA,NA,14,TRBV3-1,CASSQRRAAYEQYF,TGTGCCAGCAGCCAGCGGCGAGCCGCCTACGAGCAGTACTTC
TRBJ2-2,NA,NA,15,TRBV7-2,CASSLGPIPTGELFF,TGTGCCAGCAGCTTAGGTCCGATACCCACCGGGGAGCTGTTTTTT
TRBJ2-5,few,NA,14,TRBV7-9,CASSRMEYRETQYF,TGTGCCAGCAGCCGCATGGAGTATCGAGAGACCCAGTACTTC
TRBJ2-5,NA,NA,11,TRBV7-2,CASSDVRAQYF,TGTGCCAGCAGCGATGTGAGGGCCCAGTACTTC
TRBJ2-1,few,NA,19,TRBV18,CASSPASRRYSSSYNGQFF,TGTGCCAGCTCACCGGCTAGCCGGCGGTACTCTAGCTCCTACAATGGGCAGTTCTTC
TRBJ2-2,NA,NA,15,TRBV13,CASTRLDIDSGELFF,TGTGCCAGCACTCGCCTAGATATTGATTCCGGGGAGCTGTTTTTT
TRBJ2-1,few,TRBD2,15,TRBV7-3,CASSATSASYNEQFF,TGTGCCAGCAGCGCGACTAGCGCCTCCTACAATGAGCAGTTCTTC
TRBJ2-5,few,TRBD2,16,TRBV2,CASSPRSSGGQETQYF,TGTGCCAGCAGTCCCCGGTCTAGCGGGGGACAAGAGACCCAGTACTTC
TRBJ1-2,few,NA,15,TRBV20-1,CSARDVETSFYGYTF,TGCAGTGCTAGAGATGTCGAAACGTCTTTCTATGGCTACACCTTC
TRBJ2-7,few,TRBD2,13,TRBV28,CASGTSGSYEQYF,TGTGCCAGCGGGACTAGCGGGAGCTACGAGCAGTACTTC
TRBJ2-3,few,TRBD2,14,TRBV24-1,CATGTSGSTDTQYF,TGTGCCACCGGGACTAGCGGATCCACAGATACGCAGTATTTT